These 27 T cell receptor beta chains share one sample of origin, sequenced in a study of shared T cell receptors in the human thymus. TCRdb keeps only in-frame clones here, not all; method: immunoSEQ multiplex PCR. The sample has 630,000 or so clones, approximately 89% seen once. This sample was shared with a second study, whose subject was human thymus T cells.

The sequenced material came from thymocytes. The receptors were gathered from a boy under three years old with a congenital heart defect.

Here the CDR3 reads CASSKSAGLSGNTIYF. Written as DNA, the CDR3 is TGTGCCAGCAGCAAGTCGGCAGGCCTCTCTGGAAACACCATATATTTT. The V and J genes are TRBV21-1 and TRBJ1-3; TRBD1 is taken as the D call from the table, unchecked against the DNA. TRBV21-1 is an annotated pseudogene. The CDR3 covers 16 residues.

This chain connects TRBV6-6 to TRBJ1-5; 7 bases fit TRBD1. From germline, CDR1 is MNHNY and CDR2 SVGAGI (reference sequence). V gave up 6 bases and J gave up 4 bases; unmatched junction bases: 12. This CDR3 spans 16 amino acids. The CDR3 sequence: CASSTNRGRENQPQHF. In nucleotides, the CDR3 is TGTGCCAGCAGCACTAACAGGGGTCGCGAGAATCAGCCCCAGCATTTT.

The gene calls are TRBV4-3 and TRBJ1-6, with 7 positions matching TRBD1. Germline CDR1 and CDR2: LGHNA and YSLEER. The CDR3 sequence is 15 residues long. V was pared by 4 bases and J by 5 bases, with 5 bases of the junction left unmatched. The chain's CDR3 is CASSLGQADNSPLHF. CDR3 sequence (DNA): TGCGCCAGCAGCCTAGGACAGGCAGATAATTCACCCCTCCACTTT.

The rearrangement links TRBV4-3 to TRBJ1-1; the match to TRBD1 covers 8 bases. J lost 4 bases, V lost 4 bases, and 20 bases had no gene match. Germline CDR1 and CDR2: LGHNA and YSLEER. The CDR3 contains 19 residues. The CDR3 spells CASSLRTRTGRIGGTEAFF. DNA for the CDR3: TGCGCCAGCAGCCTACGAACAAGGACAGGGAGGATTGGTGGCACTGAAGCTTTCTTT.

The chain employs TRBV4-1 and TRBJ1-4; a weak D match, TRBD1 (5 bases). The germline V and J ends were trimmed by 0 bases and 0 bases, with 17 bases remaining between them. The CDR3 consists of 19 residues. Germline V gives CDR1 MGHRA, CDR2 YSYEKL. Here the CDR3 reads CASSQDGAASGATNEKLFF. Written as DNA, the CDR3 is TGCGCCAGCAGCCAAGATGGGGCAGCCTCGGGAGCAACTAATGAAAAACTGTTTTTT.

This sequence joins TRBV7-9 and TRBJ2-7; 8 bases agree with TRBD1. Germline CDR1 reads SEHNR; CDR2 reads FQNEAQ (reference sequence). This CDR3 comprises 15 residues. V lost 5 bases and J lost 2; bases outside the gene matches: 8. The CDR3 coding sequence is TGTGCCAGCAGCAAGGGACAGGTCCTTACCTACGAGCAGTACTTC. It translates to CASSKGQVLTYEQYF.

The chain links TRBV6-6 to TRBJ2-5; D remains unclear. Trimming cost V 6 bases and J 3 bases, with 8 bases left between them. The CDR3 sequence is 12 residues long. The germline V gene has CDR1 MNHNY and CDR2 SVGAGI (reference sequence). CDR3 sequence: CASSHGKETQYF. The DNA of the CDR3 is TGTGCCAGCAGCCACGGTAAAGAGACCCAGTACTTC.

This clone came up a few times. The DNA for the CDR3 is TGTGCCAGCAGTTACTGGGATAGCGGGGGGACAGATACGCAGTATTTT. Translation gives CASSYWDSGGTDTQYF. This chain connects TRBV6-6 to TRBJ2-3; 10 bases agree with TRBD2. Trimming at V came to 1 base and at J to 3 bases, leaving 4 bases not matched to a gene. The CDR3 covers 16 residues. Germline values: CDR1 MNHNY, CDR2 SVGAGI (reference sequence).

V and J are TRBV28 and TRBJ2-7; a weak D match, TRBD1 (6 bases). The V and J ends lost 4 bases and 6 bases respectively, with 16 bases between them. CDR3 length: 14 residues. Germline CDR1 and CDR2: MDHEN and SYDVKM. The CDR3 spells CASSCRQGSIEQYF. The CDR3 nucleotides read TGTGCCAGCAGTTGCCGTCAGGGGAGTATCGAGCAGTACTTC.

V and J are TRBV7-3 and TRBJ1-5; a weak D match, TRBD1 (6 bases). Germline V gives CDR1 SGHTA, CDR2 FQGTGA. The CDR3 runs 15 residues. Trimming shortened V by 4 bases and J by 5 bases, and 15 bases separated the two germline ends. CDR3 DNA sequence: TGTGCCAGCAGCTCCAAGCAGGGGAGTGATCAGCCCCAGCATTTT. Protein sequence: CASSSKQGSDQPQHF.

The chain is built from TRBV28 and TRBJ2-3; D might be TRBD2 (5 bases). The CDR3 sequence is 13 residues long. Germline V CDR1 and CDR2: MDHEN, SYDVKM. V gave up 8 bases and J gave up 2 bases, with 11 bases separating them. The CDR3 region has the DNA TGTGCCAGCTCTAGCCTCCCCACAGATACGCAGTATTTT. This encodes CASSSLPTDTQYF. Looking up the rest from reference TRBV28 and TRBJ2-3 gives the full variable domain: DVKVTQSSRYLVKRTGEKVFLECVQDMDHENMFWYRQDPGLGLRLIYFSYDVKMKEKGDIPEGYSVSREKKERFSLILESASTNQTSMYLCASSSLPTDTQYFGPGTRLTVL.

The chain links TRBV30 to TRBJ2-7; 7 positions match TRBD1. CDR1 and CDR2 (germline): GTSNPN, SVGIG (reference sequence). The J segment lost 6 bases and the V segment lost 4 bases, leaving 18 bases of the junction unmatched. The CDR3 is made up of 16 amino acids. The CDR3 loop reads CAWNEGLSDRPCEQYF. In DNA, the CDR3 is TGTGCCTGGAACGAGGGTCTCTCGGACAGGCCCTGCGAGCAGTACTTC.

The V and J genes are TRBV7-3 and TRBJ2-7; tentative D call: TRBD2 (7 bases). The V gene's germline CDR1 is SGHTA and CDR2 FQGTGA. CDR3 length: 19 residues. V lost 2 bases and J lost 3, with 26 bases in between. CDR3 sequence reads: CASSLGARGTAGEVYEQYF. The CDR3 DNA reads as TGTGCCAGCAGCTTAGGCGCGAGGGGGACCGCGGGGGAGGTCTACGAGCAGTACTTC.

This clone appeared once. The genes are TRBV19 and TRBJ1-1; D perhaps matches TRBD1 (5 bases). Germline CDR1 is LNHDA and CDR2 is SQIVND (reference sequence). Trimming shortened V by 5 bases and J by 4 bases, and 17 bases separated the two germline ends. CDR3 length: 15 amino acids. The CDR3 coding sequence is TGTGCCAGTAGTCCCCCCGGGACTATGGCCACTGAAGCTTTCTTT. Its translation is CASSPPGTMATEAFF.

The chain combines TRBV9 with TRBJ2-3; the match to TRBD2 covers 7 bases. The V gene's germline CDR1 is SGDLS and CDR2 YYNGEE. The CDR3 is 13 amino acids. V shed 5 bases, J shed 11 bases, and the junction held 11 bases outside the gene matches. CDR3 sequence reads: CASSDPGGEGQYF. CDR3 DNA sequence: TGTGCCAGCAGTGACCCTGGGGGGGAGGGGCAGTATTTT.

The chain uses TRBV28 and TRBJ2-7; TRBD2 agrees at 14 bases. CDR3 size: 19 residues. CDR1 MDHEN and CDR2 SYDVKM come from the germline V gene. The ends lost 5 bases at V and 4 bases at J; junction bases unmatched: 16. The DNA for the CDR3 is TGTGCCAGCAGTCTGACAGGGGGACTAGCGGGAGAGTTAAGGTACGAGCAGTACTTC. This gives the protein CASSLTGGLAGELRYEQYF.

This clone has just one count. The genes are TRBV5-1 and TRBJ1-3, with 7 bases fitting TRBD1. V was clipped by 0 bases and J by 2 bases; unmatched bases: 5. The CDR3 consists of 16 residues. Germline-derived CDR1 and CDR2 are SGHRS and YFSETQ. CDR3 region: CASSLVVQGPGNTIYF. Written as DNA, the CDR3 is TGCGCCAGCAGCTTGGTGGTACAGGGGCCTGGAAACACCATATATTTT. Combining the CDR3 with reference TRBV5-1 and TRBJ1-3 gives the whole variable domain KAGVTQTPRYLIKTRGQQVTLSCSPISGHRSVSWYQQTPGQGLQFLFEYFSETQRNKGNFPGRFSGRQFSNSRSEMNVSTLELGDSALYLCASSLVVQGPGNTIYFGEGSWLTVV.

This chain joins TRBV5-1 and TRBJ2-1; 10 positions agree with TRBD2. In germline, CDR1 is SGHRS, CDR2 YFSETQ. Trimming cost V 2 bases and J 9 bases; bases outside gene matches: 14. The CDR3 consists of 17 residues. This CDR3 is CASSFPAGLAGVAEQFF. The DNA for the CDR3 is TGCGCCAGCAGCTTTCCAGCCGGGCTAGCGGGAGTTGCTGAGCAGTTCTTC.

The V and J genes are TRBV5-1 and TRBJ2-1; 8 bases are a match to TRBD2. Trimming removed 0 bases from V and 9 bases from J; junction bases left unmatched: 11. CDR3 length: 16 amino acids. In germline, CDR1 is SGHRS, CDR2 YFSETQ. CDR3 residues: CASSLAIAGGTPEQFF. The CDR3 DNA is TGCGCCAGCAGCTTGGCCATCGCGGGAGGTACACCTGAGCAGTTCTTC. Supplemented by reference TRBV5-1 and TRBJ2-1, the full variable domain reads KAGVTQTPRYLIKTRGQQVTLSCSPISGHRSVSWYQQTPGQGLQFLFEYFSETQRNKGNFPGRFSGRQFSNSRSEMNVSTLELGDSALYLCASSLAIAGGTPEQFFGPGTRLTVL.

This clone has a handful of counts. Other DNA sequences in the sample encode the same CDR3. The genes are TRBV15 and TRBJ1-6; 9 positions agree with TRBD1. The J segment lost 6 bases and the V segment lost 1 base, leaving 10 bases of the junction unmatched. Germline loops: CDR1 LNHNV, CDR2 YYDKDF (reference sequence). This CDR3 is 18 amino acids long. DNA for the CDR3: TGTGCCACCAGCAGAGGGAAAGGGACAGGGAAGGTTAATTCACCCCTCCACTTT. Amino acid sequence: CATSRGKGTGKVNSPLHF.

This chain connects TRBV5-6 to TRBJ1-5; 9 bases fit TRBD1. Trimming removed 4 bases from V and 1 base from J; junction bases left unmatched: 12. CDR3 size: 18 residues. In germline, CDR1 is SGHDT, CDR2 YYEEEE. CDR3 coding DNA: TGTGCCAGCAGCAGACACAGGGGGCCCACCGTGAGCAATCAGCCCCAGCATTTT. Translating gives CASSRHRGPTVSNQPQHF.

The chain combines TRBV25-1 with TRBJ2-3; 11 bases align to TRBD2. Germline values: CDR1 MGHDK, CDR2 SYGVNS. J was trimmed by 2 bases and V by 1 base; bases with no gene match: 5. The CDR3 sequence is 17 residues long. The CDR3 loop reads CASSEWGSGRATDTQYF. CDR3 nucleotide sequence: TGTGCCAGCAGTGAATGGGGTAGCGGGAGGGCCACAGATACGCAGTATTTT.

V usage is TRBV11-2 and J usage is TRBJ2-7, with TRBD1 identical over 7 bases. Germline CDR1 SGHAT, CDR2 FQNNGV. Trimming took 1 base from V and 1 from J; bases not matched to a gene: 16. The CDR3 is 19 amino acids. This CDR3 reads CASSLGMGQKTHKSYEQYF. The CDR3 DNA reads TGTGCCAGCAGCTTAGGTATGGGACAGAAAACACACAAGTCCTACGAGCAGTACTTC.

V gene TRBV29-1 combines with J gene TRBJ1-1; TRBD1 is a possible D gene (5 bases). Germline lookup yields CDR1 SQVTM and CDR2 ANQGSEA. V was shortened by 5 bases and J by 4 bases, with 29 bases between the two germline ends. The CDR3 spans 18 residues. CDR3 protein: CSVLAAAGIGGGRTEAFF. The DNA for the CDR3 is TGCAGCGTTTTGGCGGCCGCGGGGATCGGGGGAGGACGCACTGAAGCTTTCTTT.

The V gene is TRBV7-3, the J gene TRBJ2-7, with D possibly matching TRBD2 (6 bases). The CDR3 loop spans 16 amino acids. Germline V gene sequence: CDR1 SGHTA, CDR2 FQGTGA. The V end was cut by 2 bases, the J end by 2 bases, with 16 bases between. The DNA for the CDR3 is TGTGCCAGCAGCTTAGACGGGAGCAGTCGAACCTACGAGCAGTACTTC. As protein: CASSLDGSSRTYEQYF.

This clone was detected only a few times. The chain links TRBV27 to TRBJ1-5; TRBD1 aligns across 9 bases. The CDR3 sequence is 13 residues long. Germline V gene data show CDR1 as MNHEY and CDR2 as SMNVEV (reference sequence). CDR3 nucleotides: TGTGCGGCCGGGACAGGGTGGGGCAGGCCCCAGCATTTT. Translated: CAAGTGWGRPQHF.

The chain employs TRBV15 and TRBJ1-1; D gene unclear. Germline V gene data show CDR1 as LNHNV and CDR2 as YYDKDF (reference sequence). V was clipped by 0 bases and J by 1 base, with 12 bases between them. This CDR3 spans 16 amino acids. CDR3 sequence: CATSRDLRVENTEAFF. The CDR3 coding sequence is TGTGCCACCAGCAGAGATCTGAGGGTAGAGAACACTGAAGCTTTCTTT.